This T cell receptor beta chain was sequenced during a study of tumor and adjacent non-tumor tissue in lung cancer. As for the study in general: The cohort had around eleven adenocarcinoma, a couple of squamous cell and 1 small cell patients.

A remark on this clonotype: Sequence at one end of the junction differs from germline and may be a read error.

Per germline, CDR1 SGHAT and CDR2 FQNNGV. The CDR3 has 15 residues. A modified ARM-PCR protocol with three rounds of nested PCR amplified TCRbeta. TCRdb reprocessed the multiplex PCR reads with MiXCR, giving one entry per CDR3 protein. Of under 95,000 distinct CDR3 sequences listed, about 66% are singletons. No cell sorting was done before RNA was extracted from the tissue. This receptor was obtained from a man between 65 and 85 years old with non-small cell lung cancer. The material sequenced was lung tumor tissue. The gene calls are TRBV11-2 and TRBJ2-7, with D tentatively TRBD1 (5 bases). CDR3 DNA: TGTACCAGCAGCTTAGATTTAGGGTGGGGCTCCGGTCGGTACTTC. This translates into CTSSLDLGWGSGRYF.